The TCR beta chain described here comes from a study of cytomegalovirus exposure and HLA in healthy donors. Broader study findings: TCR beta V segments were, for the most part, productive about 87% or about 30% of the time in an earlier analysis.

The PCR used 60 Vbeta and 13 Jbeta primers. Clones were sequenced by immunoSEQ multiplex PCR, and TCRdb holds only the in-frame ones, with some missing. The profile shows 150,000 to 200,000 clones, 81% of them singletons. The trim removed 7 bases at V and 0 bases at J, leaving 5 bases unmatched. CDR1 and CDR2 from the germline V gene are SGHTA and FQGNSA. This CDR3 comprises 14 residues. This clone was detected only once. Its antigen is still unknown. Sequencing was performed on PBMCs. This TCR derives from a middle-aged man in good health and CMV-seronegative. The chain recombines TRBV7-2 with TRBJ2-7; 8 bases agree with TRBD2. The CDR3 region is CASIRGGSSYEQYF. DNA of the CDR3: TGTGCCAGCATCCGGGGGGGCAGCTCCTACGAGCAGTACTTC.